This T cell receptor (beta chain) was recovered during a study of identical twins. TCRdb recomputed calls from the 5' RACE reads with MiXCR, one row per CDR3 protein. In the table there are hundreds of thousands of distinct CDR3 sequences, about 24% of which are singletons. The same sample was also used in a study of T cells expressing NK-cell markers.

The sequenced material came from CD4+ T cells sorted from blood. The origin of this receptor is a woman under 30 in good health.

In DNA, the CDR3 is TGTGCCAGCAGCCGGGGACTAGCGGGCTTCATGGGCGAGCAGTACTTC. Its translation is CASSRGLAGFMGEQYF. This chain links TRBV7-2 with TRBJ2-7; 12 bases agree with TRBD2. This CDR3 is 16 amino acids long. The germline CDR1 and CDR2 sequences are SGHTA and FQGNSA. Trimming took 5 bases from V and 6 from J; bases not matched to a gene: 11.